The clone carrying this T cell receptor (beta chain) has a handful of counts. No antigen is known for it. The sample belongs to a study of siplizumab effects on memory and regulatory T cells. Broader study findings: Naive T cell populations appeared to exhibit greater diversity than memory cells and appeared to be major alloresponse contributors. Proliferating siplizumab-cultured Tregs lacked confirmed suppressive function. Researchers could not give a naive or memory phenotype to roughly 75-95% of proliferating CD4+ or CD8+ clones.

Each sample contributed 85,000 to 100,000 TCR templates to the assay. Clones were read by immunoSEQ multiplex PCR, and TCRdb kept only the in-frame ones, dropping some. The sample includes tens of thousands of clones, 88% seen only once; the top ten take roughly 1.7%. Germline values: CDR1 SGHTS, CDR2 YDEGEE. The CDR3 loop spans 19 amino acids. The junction had 9 bases not matched to a gene; V was cut back by 1 base and J by 3 bases. V usage is TRBV5-8 and J usage is TRBJ2-6, with TRBD1 matching over 11 bases. The sequenced sample consisted of Tregs sorted from blood. The sequence was obtained from a human donor in good health. The CDR3: CASSLISGTGGHGANVLTF. CDR3 DNA: TGTGCCAGCAGCTTGATCTCGGGGACAGGGGGTCATGGGGCCAACGTCCTGACTTTC.